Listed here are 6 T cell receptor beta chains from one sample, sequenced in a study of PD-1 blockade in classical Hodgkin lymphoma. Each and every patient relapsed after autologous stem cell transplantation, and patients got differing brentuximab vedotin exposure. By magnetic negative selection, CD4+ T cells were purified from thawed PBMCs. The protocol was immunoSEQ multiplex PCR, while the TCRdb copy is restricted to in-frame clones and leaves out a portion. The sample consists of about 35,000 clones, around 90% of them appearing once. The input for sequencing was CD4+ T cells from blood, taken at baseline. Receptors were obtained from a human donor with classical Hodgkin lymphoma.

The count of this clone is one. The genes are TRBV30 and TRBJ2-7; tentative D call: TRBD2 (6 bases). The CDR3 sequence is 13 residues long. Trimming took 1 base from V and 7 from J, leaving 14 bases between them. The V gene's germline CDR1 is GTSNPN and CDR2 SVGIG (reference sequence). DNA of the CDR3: TGTGCCTGGAGTGGTACGGGAGAAGGGGAGCAGTACTTC. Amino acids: CAWSGTGEGEQYF. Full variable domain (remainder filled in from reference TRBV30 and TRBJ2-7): SQTIHQWPATLVQPVGSPLSLECTVEGTSNPNLYWYRQAAGRGLQLLFYSVGIGQISSEVPQNLSASRPQDRQFILSSKKLLLSDSGFYLCAWSGTGEGEQYFGPGTRLTVT.

CDR3 bases: TGTGCCAGCTCACCACGGGGCTACGAGCAGTACTTC. It translates to CASSPRGYEQYF. This sequence joins TRBV18 and TRBJ2-7; unclear D gene. CDR1 and CDR2 (germline): KGHSH, LQKENI. V gave up 1 base and J gave up 3 bases, with 4 bases separating them. This CDR3 is built from 12 residues. Variable domain in full (rest from reference TRBV18 and TRBJ2-7): NAGVMQNPRHLVRRRGQEARLRCSPMKGHSHVYWYRQLPEEGLKFMVYLQKENIIDESGMPKERFSAEFPKEGPSILRIQQVVRGDSAAYFCASSPRGYEQYFGPGTRLTVT.

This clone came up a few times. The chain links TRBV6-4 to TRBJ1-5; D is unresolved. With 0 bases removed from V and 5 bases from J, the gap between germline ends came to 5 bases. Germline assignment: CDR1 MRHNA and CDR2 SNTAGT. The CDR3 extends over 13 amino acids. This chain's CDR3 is CASSDSTDQPQHF. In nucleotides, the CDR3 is TGTGCCAGCAGTGACTCGACGGATCAGCCCCAGCATTTT.

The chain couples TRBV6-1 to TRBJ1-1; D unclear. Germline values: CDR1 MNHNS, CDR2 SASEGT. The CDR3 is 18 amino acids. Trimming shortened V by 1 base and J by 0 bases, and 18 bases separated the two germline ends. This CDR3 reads CASSEGSKGQWLNTEAFF. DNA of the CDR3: TGTGCCAGCAGTGAAGGGAGCAAAGGTCAGTGGTTGAACACTGAAGCTTTCTTT.

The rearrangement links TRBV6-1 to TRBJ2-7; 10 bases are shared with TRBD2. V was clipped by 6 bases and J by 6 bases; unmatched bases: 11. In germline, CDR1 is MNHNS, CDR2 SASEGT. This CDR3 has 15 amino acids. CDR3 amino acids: CASRSGRAEIVEQYF. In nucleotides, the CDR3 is TGTGCCAGCAGGAGCGGGAGGGCCGAGATCGTCGAGCAGTACTTC.

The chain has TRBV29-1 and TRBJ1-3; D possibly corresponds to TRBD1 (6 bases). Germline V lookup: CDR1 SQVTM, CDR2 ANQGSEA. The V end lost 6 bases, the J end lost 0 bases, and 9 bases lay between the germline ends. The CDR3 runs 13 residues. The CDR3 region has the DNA TGCAGCGTGGGGGCAGACTCTGGAAACACCATATATTTT. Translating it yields CSVGADSGNTIYF.